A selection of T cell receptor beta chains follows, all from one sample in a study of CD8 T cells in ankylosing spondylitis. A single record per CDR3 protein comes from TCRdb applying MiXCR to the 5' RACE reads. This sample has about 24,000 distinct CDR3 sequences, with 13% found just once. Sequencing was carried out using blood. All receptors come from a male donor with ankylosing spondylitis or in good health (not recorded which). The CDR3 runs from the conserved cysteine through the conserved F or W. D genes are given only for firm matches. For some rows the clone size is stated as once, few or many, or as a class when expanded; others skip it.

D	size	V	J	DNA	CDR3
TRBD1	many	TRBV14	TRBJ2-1	TGTGCCAGCAGCCAAGCCGGGACAGGGTCCCCTGAGCAGTTCTTC	CASSQAGTGSPEQFF
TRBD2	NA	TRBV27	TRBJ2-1	TGTGCCAGCAGTTTGAGGACTAGCGGGAATGAGCAGTTCTTC	CASSLRTSGNEQFF
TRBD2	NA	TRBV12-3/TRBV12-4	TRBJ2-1	TGTGCCAGCAGCTCACTAGCGGGAGGGGACAATGAGCAGTTCTTC	CASSSLAGGDNEQFF
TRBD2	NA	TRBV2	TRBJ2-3	TGTGCCAGCAGTAGCGCAGCGGGAGATAGCGCAGATACGCAGTATTTT	CASSSAAGDSADTQYF
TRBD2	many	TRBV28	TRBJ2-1	TGTGCCAGCAGCCCGACTAGCTTAGCGGGAGGGATTGAGCAGTTCTTC	CASSPTSLAGGIEQFF
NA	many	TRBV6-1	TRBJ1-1	TGTGCCAGCAGTGAGTTCAGGGGCGGTACTGAAGCTTTCTTT	CASSEFRGGTEAFF
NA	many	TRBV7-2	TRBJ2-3	TGTGCCAGCAGCTTAGGGGCCAGGGCAAGCACAGATACGCAGTATTTT	CASSLGARASTDTQYF
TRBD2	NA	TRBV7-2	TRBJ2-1	TGTGCCAGCAGCCCCAGTGGCGCGGGAGTGGTCAATGAGCAGTTCTTC	CASSPSGAGVVNEQFF
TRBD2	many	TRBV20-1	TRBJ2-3	TGCAGTGCTTCCCTAGCGGGCCCCCCAGATACGCAGTATTTT	CSASLAGPPDTQYF
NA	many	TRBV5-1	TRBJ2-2	TGCGCCAGCAGCTTTGAGGTTCCCGGGGAGCTGTTTTTT	CASSFEVPGELFF
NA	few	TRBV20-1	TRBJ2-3	TGCAGTGCGAAAGGTGAAATGGTTACGCAGTATTTT	CSAKGEMVTQYF
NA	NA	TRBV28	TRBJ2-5	TGTGCCAGCAGTTTGGGGATGGAATTAGAGACCCAGTACTTC	CASSLGMELETQYF
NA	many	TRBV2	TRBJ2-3	TGTGCCAGCAGTGGCGGGACTTACCGTAGCACAGATACGCAGTATTTT	CASSGGTYRSTDTQYF
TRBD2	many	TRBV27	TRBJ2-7	TGTGCCAGCAGTCCTTACCGGGCGGGGGGCTACGAGCAGTACTTC	CASSPYRAGGYEQYF
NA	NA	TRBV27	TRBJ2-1	TGTGCCAGCAGTTTAAGACGGACGGATGACAATGAGCAGTTCTTC	CASSLRRTDDNEQFF
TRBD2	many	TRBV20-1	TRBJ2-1	TGCAGTGCTAGAGCCGGGACTAGCGGGGGCGATGAGCAGTTCTTC	CSARAGTSGGDEQFF
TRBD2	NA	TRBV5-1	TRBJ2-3	TGCGCCAGCAGCACCACTAGCGGGAGAGCAGATACGCAGTATTTT	CASSTTSGRADTQYF
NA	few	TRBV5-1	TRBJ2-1	TGCGCCAGCAGCTTGACACAGGGTAAGGGTGAGCAGTTCTTC	CASSLTQGKGEQFF
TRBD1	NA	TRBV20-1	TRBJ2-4	TGCAGTGCCCCACGACAGGGTGGGAATAACATTCAGTACTTC	CSAPRQGGNNIQYF
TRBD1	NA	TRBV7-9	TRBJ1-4	TGTGCCAGCAGCCCACCGGGACAGAAATATGAAAAACTGTTTTTT	CASSPPGQKYEKLFF
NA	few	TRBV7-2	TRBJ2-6	TGTGCCAGCAGCCCAATGGTAGGGGTCACTGGGGCCAACGTCCTGACTTTC	CASSPMVGVTGANVLTF
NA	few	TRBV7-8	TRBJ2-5	TGTGCCAGCAGCTCCCCCCGGAGACTAGAGACCCAGTACTTC	CASSSPRRLETQYF
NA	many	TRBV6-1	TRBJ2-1	TGTGCCAGCAGTGATTTTCTAGGGGGGGTAGGGCAGTTCTTC	CASSDFLGGVGQFF
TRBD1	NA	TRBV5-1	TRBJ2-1	TGCGCCAGCAGCTCCCCGACAGGGGTCAATGAGCAGTTCTTC	CASSSPTGVNEQFF
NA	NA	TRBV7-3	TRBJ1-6	TGTGCCAGCAGCCTAAGCTATAATTCACCCCTCCACTTT	CASSLSYNSPLHF
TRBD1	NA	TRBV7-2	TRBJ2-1	TGTGCCAGCAGCTTAGGGGGACAGAAGGATGAGCAGTTCTTC	CASSLGGQKDEQFF
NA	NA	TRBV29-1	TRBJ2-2	TGCAGCGTTGGGCGGCAGATCACCGGGGAGCTGTTTTTT	CSVGRQITGELFF
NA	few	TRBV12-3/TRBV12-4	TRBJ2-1	TGTGCCACCTCCCGGGACTCATACAATGAGCAGTTCTTC	CATSRDSYNEQFF
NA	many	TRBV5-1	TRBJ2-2	TGCGCCAGCAGCCTTGGGATAGACACCGGGGAGCTGTTTTTT	CASSLGIDTGELFF
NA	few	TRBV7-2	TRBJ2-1	TGTGCCAGCAGCTCGCGACTCAATGAGCAGTTCTTC	CASSSRLNEQFF
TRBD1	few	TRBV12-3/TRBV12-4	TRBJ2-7	TGTGCCAGCAGCCAGGGACAGGGGTTTTACGAGCAGTACTTC	CASSQGQGFYEQYF
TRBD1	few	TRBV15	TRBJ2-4	TGTGCCACCAGCAGGACAGGGGAAAACATTCAGTACTTC	CATSRTGENIQYF
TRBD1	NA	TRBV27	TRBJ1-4	TGTGCCAGCAGTCCAATGACAGGGGGCTCTGAAAAACTGTTTTTT	CASSPMTGGSEKLFF
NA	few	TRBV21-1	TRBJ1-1	TGTGCCAGCAGCGCCGCAGGGTCGGTTGTGGCTTTCTTT	CASSAAGSVVAFF
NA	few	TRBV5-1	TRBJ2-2	TGCGCCAGCAGCTTGGACCCCAACACCGGGGAGCTGTTTTTT	CASSLDPNTGELFF
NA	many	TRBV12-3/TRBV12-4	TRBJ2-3	TGTGCCAGCAGTTTAGGCTCGGGCCCAGATACGCAGTATTTT	CASSLGSGPDTQYF
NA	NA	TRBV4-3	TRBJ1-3	TGCGCCAGCAGCCAAGTCGGAGCTACGGGAAACACCATATATTTT	CASSQVGATGNTIYF
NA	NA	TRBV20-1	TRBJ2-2	TGCAGTGCTAGAGATCAAAGACTTCTAGGGGTGGAGCTGTTTTTT	CSARDQRLLGVELFF
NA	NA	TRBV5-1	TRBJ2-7	TGCGCCAGCAGCCCCCCCGGACAGAGTTGGGAGCAGTACTTC	CASSPPGQSWEQYF
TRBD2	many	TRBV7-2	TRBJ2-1	TGTGCCAGCAGCGCCCCGACTAGCGGGGTAAACAATGAGCAGTTCTTC	CASSAPTSGVNNEQFF
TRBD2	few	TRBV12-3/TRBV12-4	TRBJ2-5	TGTGCCAGCAGTACCCGACTAGCGTGGACGGAGACCCAGTACTTC	CASSTRLAWTETQYF
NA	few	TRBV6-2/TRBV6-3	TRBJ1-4	TGTGCCAGCAGTGGAGGGAACCGTCCGACGATAAATGAAAAACTGTTTTTT	CASSGGNRPTINEKLFF
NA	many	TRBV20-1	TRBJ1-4	TGCAGTGCTAGGACGGACAGTGCAACTAATGAAAAACTGTTTTTT	CSARTDSATNEKLFF
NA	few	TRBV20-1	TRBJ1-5	TGCAGTGCGACAGGACGGTATAGCAATCAGCCCCAGCATTTT	CSATGRYSNQPQHF
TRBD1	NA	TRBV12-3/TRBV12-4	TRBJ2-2	TGTGCCAGCACGCAGGGGGCGTACGGGGAGCTGTTTTTT	CASTQGAYGELFF
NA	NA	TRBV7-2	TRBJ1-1	TGTGCCAGCAGCCGAGAACCAAGGGGCACTGAAGCTTTCTTT	CASSREPRGTEAFF
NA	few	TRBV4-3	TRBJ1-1	TGCGCCAGCAGCAGAGGGAACACTGAAGCTTTCTTT	CASSRGNTEAFF
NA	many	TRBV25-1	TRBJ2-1	TGTGCCAGCAGTGAATTAGGCGGGTTTTACAATGAGCAGTTCTTC	CASSELGGFYNEQFF
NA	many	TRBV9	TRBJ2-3	TGTGCCAGCAGCCCGACTAGTTCAGATACGCAGTATTTT	CASSPTSSDTQYF
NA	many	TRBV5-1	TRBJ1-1	TGCGCCAGCAGCCTCCTAGGGGGAGTCACTGAAGCTTTCTTT	CASSLLGGVTEAFF
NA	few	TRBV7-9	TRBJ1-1	TGTGCCAGCAGCCCGAACCGGGACCTAGGTGAAGCTTTCTTT	CASSPNRDLGEAFF
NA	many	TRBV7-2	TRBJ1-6	TGTGCCAGCAGCCGCCGGCGGGAAAATTCACCCCTCCACTTT	CASSRRRENSPLHF
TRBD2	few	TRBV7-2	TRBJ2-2	TGTGCCATCCCAAGGGCTAGCGGGGGTTGGAACACCGGGGAGCTGTTTTTT	CAIPRASGGWNTGELFF
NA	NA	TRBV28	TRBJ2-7	TGTGCCGGCGGAGGGGGGCTCTACGAGCAGTACTTC	CAGGGGLYEQYF
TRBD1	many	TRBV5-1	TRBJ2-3	TGCGCCAGCAGCTCGACAGGGGCAGATACGCAGTATTTT	CASSSTGADTQYF